Listed here are 21 T cell receptor beta chains from one sample, sequenced in a study of T cell responses to AZD1222 COVID-19 vaccine. Repertoires were generated with immunoSEQ multiplex PCR, while TCRdb's copy carries only in-frame clones and drops some. There are 130,000 or so clones in the sample; 89% occur only once, and about 3% lies in the top ten. The source material was peripheral blood, sampled on day 0 of AZD1222 vaccination. These receptors were obtained from an adult in good health.

A single count supports this clone. The V gene is TRBV18, the J gene TRBJ2-7; D might be TRBD2 (6 bases). The CDR3 sequence is 16 residues long. The ends were cut back, 0 bases at V and 7 bases at J, with 19 bases in the middle. Germline V CDR1 and CDR2: KGHSH, LQKENI. In DNA, the CDR3 is TGTGCCAGCTCACCACCGGGACTCGCGGTAGGAGATGAGCAGTACTTC. Translation: CASSPPGLAVGDEQYF.

The V gene is TRBV6-4, the J gene TRBJ2-1, with 8 bases lining up with TRBD2. The CDR3 has 15 residues. Germline CDR1 MRHNA, CDR2 SNTAGT. With 6 bases clipped from V and 7 bases from J, the junction kept 11 bases outside the gene matches. CDR3 protein: CASSAQAGAGNEQFF. CDR3 nucleotides: TGTGCCAGCAGCGCTCAAGCGGGAGCTGGTAATGAGCAGTTCTTC.

This clone was counted once. This rearrangement joins TRBV6-2 or TRBV6-3 to TRBJ2-1; TRBD2 matches 13 bases. CDR3 length: 15 amino acids. CDR1 MNHEY and CDR2 SVGEGT come from the germline V gene. V gave up 4 bases and J gave up 8 bases; unmatched junction bases: 5. The CDR3 sequence is CASSSELAGGYEQFF. The CDR3 coding sequence is TGTGCCAGCAGTTCCGAACTAGCGGGAGGGTATGAGCAGTTCTTC.

The gene calls are TRBV28 and TRBJ2-5; perhaps D is TRBD1 or TRBD2 (6 bases each). The V gene lost 2 bases and the J gene lost 0 bases, with 13 bases spanning the gap. There are 16 residues in the CDR3. CDR1 is MDHEN, CDR2 SYDVKM, per germline. The CDR3, as DNA: TGTGCCAGCAGTTTAGTCGGGGGCTCCTACCAAGAGACCCAGTACTTC. Translation: CASSLVGGSYQETQYF.

CDR3 region: CASSFGMNTEAFF. DNA of the CDR3: TGTGCCAGTAGTTTCGGGATGAACACTGAAGCTTTCTTT. The chain employs TRBV19 and TRBJ1-1; D is uncertain. This CDR3 region has 13 residues. CDR1 is LNHDA, CDR2 SQIVND, per germline (reference sequence). The ends were cut back, 5 bases at V and 0 bases at J, with 7 bases in the middle.

The chain couples TRBV5-1 to TRBJ2-2, with D unclear. V was trimmed by 0 bases and J by 3 bases, leaving 9 bases between them. Per the germline V gene, CDR1 is SGHRS and CDR2 is YFSETQ. The CDR3 runs to 15 residues. CDR3 DNA: TGCGCCAGCAGCTTGGCCTTGCAGTACACCGGGGAGCTGTTTTTT. Its protein product is CASSLALQYTGELFF. Full variable domain (remainder filled in from reference TRBV5-1 and TRBJ2-2): KAGVTQTPRYLIKTRGQQVTLSCSPISGHRSVSWYQQTPGQGLQFLFEYFSETQRNKGNFPGRFSGRQFSNSRSEMNVSTLELGDSALYLCASSLALQYTGELFFGEGSRLTVL.

A word on this clone: The sample holds other DNA sequences that translate to the same CDR3. The chain links TRBV6-6 to TRBJ1-5; no firm D call. The CDR3 extends over 13 amino acids. V lost 3 bases and J lost 3, with 6 bases in between. Germline CDR1 MNHNY, CDR2 SVGAGI (reference sequence). The CDR3 DNA reads as TGTGCCAGCAGTTATAACTCCAATCAGCCCCAGCATTTT. Its protein product is CASSYNSNQPQHF.

In this sample, this clone turned up once. The V and J genes are TRBV5-6 and TRBJ2-7; 10 nucleotides match TRBD1. Germline trimming cut 2 bases from V and 6 bases from J; bases unmatched to any gene: 8. The CDR3 is 15 amino acids. Germline lookup yields CDR1 SGHDT and CDR2 YYEEEE. The CDR3 DNA reads as TGTGCCAGCAGCTTTGGGGACAGGGGTTTGGGCGAGCAGTACTTC. Translation gives CASSFGDRGLGEQYF.

The chain employs TRBV15 and TRBJ2-3; perhaps D is TRBD1 or TRBD2 (5 bases each). V lost 0 bases to trimming and J lost 3 bases, with 19 bases between them. The CDR3 consists of 18 residues. Germline V gene sequence: CDR1 LNHNV, CDR2 YYDKDF (reference sequence). The DNA for the CDR3 is TGTGCCACCAGCAGAGAAAGAGGGACCCGTACCGGGACAGATACGCAGTATTTT. Encoded protein: CATSRERGTRTGTDTQYF.

The chain employs TRBV3-1 (or the pseudogene TRBV3-2) and TRBJ1-2; no clear D gene. The CDR3 is 11 residues long. Germline V gene data show CDR1 as LGHDT and CDR2 as YNNKEL (reference sequence). The V end lost 3 bases, the J end lost 8 bases, and 7 bases lay between the germline ends. The CDR3 DNA reads as TGTGCCAGCAGCCACAGTGGCGGCTACACCTTC. This gives the protein CASSHSGGYTF.

The genes are TRBV6-2 or TRBV6-3 and TRBJ1-4, with D unresolved. V shed 3 bases and J shed 5 bases, with 10 bases lying between them. CDR1 MNHEY and CDR2 SVGEGT come from the germline V gene. The CDR3 spans 14 residues. CDR3 sequence: CASSYPGRNEKLFF. The DNA of the CDR3 is TGTGCCAGCAGTTATCCCGGACGGAATGAAAAACTGTTTTTT.

This clone has more than one count but fewer than ten. The rearrangement uses TRBV6-2 or TRBV6-3 and TRBJ2-3; 10 bases fit TRBD2. The J segment lost 3 bases and the V segment lost 4 bases, leaving 10 bases of the junction unmatched. Germline-derived CDR1 and CDR2 are MNHEY and SVGEGT. CDR3 length: 17 amino acids. The CDR3 DNA sequence: TGTGCCAGCAGTTGGTCCTTCAAGCGGGGGGGAACAGATACGCAGTATTTT. It specifies CASSWSFKRGGTDTQYF.

J is TRBJ2-7 and V is TRBV12-5, with 8 bases that match TRBD2. The CDR3 has 13 residues. The germline gives CDR1 LGHNT, CDR2 FRNRAP. This chain's CDR3 is CGSSGGLSYEQYF. Here the CDR3 DNA reads TGTGGATCAAGCGGGGGTCTTTCCTACGAGCAGTACTTC.

The chain uses TRBV7-9 and TRBJ2-7, with D unclear. V was trimmed by 1 base and J by 4 bases, leaving 11 bases between them. The germline CDR1 and CDR2 sequences are SEHNR and FQNEAQ (reference sequence). The CDR3 length is 14 residues. This CDR3 is CASSLGGKSYEQYF. CDR3 DNA sequence: TGTGCCAGCAGCTTAGGCGGCAAAAGTTACGAGCAGTACTTC. The whole variable domain, filled in from reference TRBV7-9 and TRBJ2-7, reads DTGVSQNPRHKITKRGQNVTFRCDPISEHNRLYWYRQTLGQGPEFLTYFQNEAQLEKSRLLSDRFSAERPKGSFSTLEIQRTEQGDSAMYLCASSLGGKSYEQYFGPGTRLTVT.

The CDR3 DNA is TGTGCCATACGACAGGGGCCGGTTGAAGCTTTCTTT. The encoded protein is CAIRQGPVEAFF. This chain joins TRBV10-3 and TRBJ1-1; 8 positions agree with TRBD1. The germline V gene has CDR1 ENHRY and CDR2 SYGVKD. The length of the CDR3 is 12 residues. The ends lost 9 bases at V and 7 bases at J; junction bases unmatched: 7.

The chain links TRBV5-4 to TRBJ1-6; 7 bases fit TRBD1. The CDR3 runs 15 residues. The V segment lost 4 bases and the J segment 1 base; nucleotides outside the gene matches: 2. Germline V lookup: CDR1 SGHNT, CDR2 YYREEE (reference sequence). CDR3 region: CASSRTGSYNSPLHF. The DNA for the CDR3 is TGTGCCAGCAGCCGGACAGGTTCCTATAATTCACCCCTCCACTTT.

This clone is a singleton in its sample. J is TRBJ2-5 and V is TRBV5-1; D gene ambiguous. Germline CDR1 SGHRS, CDR2 YFSETQ. CDR3 length equals 14 residues. The V end was cut by 4 bases, the J end by 1 base, with 11 bases between. CDR3 in amino acids: CASSRDSSQETQYF. The DNA for the CDR3 is TGCGCCAGCAGCCGTGACTCTTCCCAAGAGACCCAGTACTTC.

This chain uses TRBV28 with TRBJ2-7, with unresolved D. The CDR3 totals 14 residues. V gave up 2 bases and J gave up 6 bases, with 14 bases separating them. Germline V gives CDR1 MDHEN, CDR2 SYDVKM. The chain's CDR3 is CASSLTQARGEQYF. The CDR3 region has the DNA TGTGCCAGCAGTTTAACGCAGGCGCGCGGCGAGCAGTACTTC. The variable domain in full, completed from reference TRBV28 and TRBJ2-7, reads DVKVTQSSRYLVKRTGEKVFLECVQDMDHENMFWYRQDPGLGLRLIYFSYDVKMKEKGDIPEGYSVSREKKERFSLILESASTNQTSMYLCASSLTQARGEQYFGPGTRLTVT.

This chain connects TRBV2 to TRBJ2-5; D tentatively reads TRBD1 or TRBD2 (5 bases each). V dropped 6 bases and J dropped 7 bases, with 21 bases sitting between them. This CDR3 is 15 amino acids long. Germline V CDR1 and CDR2: SNHLY, FYNNEI. The CDR3, as DNA: TGTGCCAGCAGAGATAGGGACGGCCGAGGTGGGACCCAGTACTTC. It encodes CASRDRDGRGGTQYF.

This clone was detected once. The chain couples TRBV6-6 to TRBJ2-7; 7 bases are shared with TRBD1. Germline V lookup: CDR1 MNHNY, CDR2 SVGAGI (reference sequence). The V gene end was trimmed by 2 bases and the J gene end by 2 bases; junction bases not matched to a gene: 6. The CDR3 has 15 amino acids. CDR3 region: CASSYATGMTYEQYF. DNA of the CDR3: TGTGCCAGCAGTTACGCGACAGGGATGACCTACGAGCAGTACTTC.

The chain is built from TRBV9 and TRBJ1-5, with no clear D. Per the germline V gene, CDR1 is SGDLS and CDR2 is YYNGEE. V dropped 4 bases and J dropped 7 bases, with 18 bases sitting between them. This CDR3 is built from 15 residues. The CDR3 nucleotides are TGTGCCAGCAGCCTCGACGGTTCCCGAGGGCAGCCCCAGCATTTT. Its translation: CASSLDGSRGQPQHF.